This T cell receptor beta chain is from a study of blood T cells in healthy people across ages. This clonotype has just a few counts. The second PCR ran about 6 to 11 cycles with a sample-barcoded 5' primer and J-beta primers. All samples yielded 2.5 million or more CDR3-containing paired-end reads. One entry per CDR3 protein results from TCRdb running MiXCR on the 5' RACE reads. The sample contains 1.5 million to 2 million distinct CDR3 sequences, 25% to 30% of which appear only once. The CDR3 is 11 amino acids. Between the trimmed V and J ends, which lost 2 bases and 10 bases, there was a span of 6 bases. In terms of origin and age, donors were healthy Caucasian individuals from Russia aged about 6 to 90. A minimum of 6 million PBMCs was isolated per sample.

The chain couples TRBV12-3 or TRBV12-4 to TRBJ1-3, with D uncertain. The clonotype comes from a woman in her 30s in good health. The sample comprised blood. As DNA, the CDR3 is TGTGCCAGCAGTTTAAGCGGGACCATATATTTT. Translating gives CASSLSGTIYF.